This TCR beta chain emerged from a study of spatial heterogeneity in lung cancer. Every molecule of TCR cDNA had its own unique molecular identifier. TCRdb independently ran MiXCR on the 5' RACE reads; one entry per CDR3 protein. The sample has 23,000 or so distinct CDR3 sequences, less than 5.5% seen once; the top ten hold more than 4%. Study-wide points: Blood showed ubiquitous tumor TCRs more often at resection than at routine follow-up.

The CDR3 spans 15 residues. Trimming cost V 1 base and J 0 bases; bases outside gene matches: 2. Germline assignment: CDR1 MGHDK and CDR2 SYGVNS. Sample share makes this clonotype medium-sized. Its specificity is unknown. Noted time point: sample taken at primary tumor resection. The authors sequenced whole RNA from tumor, nontumor lung or frozen PBMC without sorting. There were 75 or so donors, all of them untreated patients with early-stage non-small cell lung cancer. The sequences come from PBMCs, collected at surgery. This TCR was recovered from a male donor with early-stage non-small cell lung cancer. The J gene is TRBJ2-7, the V gene TRBV25-1; 8 nucleotides align to TRBD1. The CDR3 nucleotides are TGTGCCAGCAGTGAATGGGGGACAGGCTCCTACGAGCAGTACTTC. This encodes CASSEWGTGSYEQYF.